One sample yielded the 17 T cell receptor delta chains listed below, sequenced in a study of γδ T cells in repeated Plasmodium falciparum infection. Bulk repertoires came from Vgamma9/Vdelta2+ or Vdelta2-negative gammadelta T cells flow-sorted from PBMC. TCRdb re-called the multiplex PCR reads through CATT. The sample has 50,000 to 65,000 delta-chain clones; over 1.5% are singletons. Sequenced sample: gamma-delta T cells from blood. The origin of the receptors is a pool of human donors (malaria-infected and uninfected, not separated).

This clone was recorded at least ten times. The same CDR3 also results from other DNA sequences found in this sample. CDR3 nucleotide sequence: TGTGCCTTGCCGGCCTTCCCCCCTTGGATCCCCTCGTACACCGATAAACTCATCTTT. It yields the protein CALPAFPPWIPSYTDKLIF. The chain joins TRDV3 to TRDJ1, with D perhaps matching TRDD2 (6 bases). Germline lookup yields CDR1 TVYSNPD and CDR2 GDNSRS (reference sequence). Deletions cut 3 bases from V and 0 bases from J, with 29 bases between. The CDR3 runs to 19 residues.

Note on this clone: The TCRdb protein, from a much larger clone, departs from this DNA's translation at residue 3, likely by read error; the protein shown derives from the DNA. The V gene is TRDV1, the J gene TRDJ1; 13 nucleotides agree with TRDD3. This CDR3 contains 23 residues. The germline CDR1 and CDR2 sequences are TSWWSYY and QGS. In DNA form, the CDR3 reads TGTGCTCCTGGGGAAAAGGAACCCTACTACGGGGAACTGGGGGATACGCAAGCCGATAAACTCATCTTT. Translating gives CAPGEKEPYYGELGDTQADKLIF.

This clone was found a few times. One base separates it from a far larger clone, so it is likely a read error. The identical CDR3 is also encoded by other nucleotide sequences in the sample. This chain uses TRDV1 with TRDJ1; maybe TRDD2 (6 bases). TCRdb records no J gene; here it was assigned by comparing the DNA to germline. Per the germline V gene, CDR1 is TSWWSYY and CDR2 is QGS. CDR3 length: 28 residues. V lost 1 base to trimming and J lost 4 bases, with 52 bases between them. The CDR3 coding sequence is TGTGCTCTTGGGGAACGAAAGGACGAAAGGGGAAAGTCCCTACGTATTCCTAGGGGGGGGTGGTCGGTCGATAAACTCATCTTT. Translation gives CALGERKDERGKSLRIPRGGWSVDKLIF.

This clone showed up many times. TCRdb assigns this DNA the protein of a much larger clone, which departs from its translation at residue 11; this likely reflects a read error, and the protein shown comes from translating the DNA. The rearrangement uses TRDV2 and TRDJ1, with 7 bases aligning to TRDD3. Germline V gives CDR1 GEAIGNYY, CDR2 EKD. The CDR3 is 14 residues long. The CDR3 spells CACLGAVYTDELIF. DNA for the CDR3: TGTGCCTGTCTGGGGGCCGTGTACACCGATGAACTCATCTTT.

The sample holds many counts of this clone. TCRdb assigns this DNA the protein of a much larger clone, which departs from its translation at residue 8; this likely reflects a read error, and the protein shown comes from translating the DNA. The chain carries TRDV1 and TRDJ1; D might be TRDD3 (6 bases). CDR3 size: 20 residues. Trimming took 1 base from V and 3 from J, leaving 27 bases between them. Germline values: CDR1 TSWWSYY, CDR2 QGS. In DNA, the CDR3 is TGTGCTCTTGGGGAACCAGCTAGCGTCCTCCACATACTGGGTCCCGATAAACTCATCTTT. Its translation is CALGEPASVLHILGPDKLIF.

This clone has more than one count but fewer than ten. TCRdb's protein, taken from a much larger clone, differs from this DNA's translation at residue 17, likely owing to a read error; the protein displayed comes from the DNA. The gene calls are TRDV1 and TRDJ1; 7 bases are shared with TRDD2. Per the germline V gene, CDR1 is TSWWSYY and CDR2 is QGS. J gave up 3 bases and V 0 bases, and 25 bases lay outside the gene matches. The CDR3 has 22 residues. The CDR3 region has the DNA TGTGCTCTTGGGGAACTAGTTTTTCCTACGTGGTCCGGTGCTTATTACGCCGATAAACTCATCTTT. This codes for CALGELVFPTWSGAYYADKLIF.

This clone appeared many times. A far larger clone is off by one base, so a read error is likely. Other nucleotide sequences from this sample produce the same CDR3. V usage is TRDV1 and J usage is TRDJ1, with 9 positions matching TRDD3. Germline V gene lookup returns CDR1 TSWWSYY and CDR2 QGS. The CDR3 has 21 residues. The CDR3 here is CALGEGTLRPARWGISDKLIF. Here the CDR3 DNA reads TGTGCTCTTGGGGAGGGAACCCTTCGCCCTGCTAGGTGGGGGATAAGCGATAAGCTCATCTTT.

The sample holds many counts of this clone. The protein that TCRdb holds for this DNA derives from a much larger clone and differs from the translated DNA at residue 7, which likely indicates a read error; the protein shown here is translated from the DNA. The chain employs TRDV1 and TRDJ1; 9 bases are a match to TRDD3. V shed 0 bases, J shed 1 base, and the junction held 24 bases outside the gene matches. This CDR3 region has 23 residues. Germline V gene sequence: CDR1 TSWWSYY, CDR2 QGS. The CDR3 DNA reads TGTGCTCTTGGGGAACTTGGCCTACTCTGGGGGATCGTACCTCCTTTGTCCACCGATAAACTCATCTTT. Its translation: CALGELGLLWGIVPPLSTDKLIF.

This clone has a handful of counts. This probably arose from a read error, given a far larger clone one base away. The identical CDR3 is also encoded by other nucleotide sequences in the sample. The chain couples TRDV1 to TRDJ3; tentatively, D is TRDD3 (6 bases). CDR3 length: 19 residues. Germline-derived CDR1 and CDR2 are TSWWSYY and QGS. CDR3 loop: CALGEELGLHSWDTRQMFF. The CDR3 nucleotides read TGTGCTCTTGGGGAAGAACTGGGCCTCCACTCCTGGGACACCCGGCAGATGTTTTTC.

This clone has only a few counts. The protein given by TCRdb reflects a much larger clone and differs at residue 11 from this DNA's translation, likely from a read error; the protein shown is the DNA's translation. This chain uses TRDV3 with TRDJ1; TRDD3 is a possible D gene (10 bases). Because TCRdb records no J gene, it was assigned here through a match of the DNA to germline. The CDR3 length is 22 residues. V was pared by 1 base and J by 1 base, with 37 bases between. Germline V CDR1 and CDR2: TVYSNPD, GDNSRS (reference sequence). The CDR3 coding sequence is TGTGCCTTTACCTTATTTAACCTTCCTACAGGGGGGATACGGGTCATCACCGATAAACTCATCTTT. Encoded protein: CAFTLFNLPTGGIRVITDKLIF. Filled out from reference TRDV3 and TRDJ1, the complete variable domain reads CDKVTQSSPDQTVASGSEVVLLCTYDTVYSNPDLFWYRIRPDYSFQFVFYGDNSRSEGADFTQGRFSVKHILTQKAFHLVISPVRTEDSATYYCAFTLFNLPTGGIRVITDKLIFGKGTRVTVEP.

This clone occurred many times. The TCRdb record carries a much larger clone's protein, which differs from this DNA's translation at residue 17; a read error is the likely cause, and the protein listed here is the DNA translation. The chain couples TRDV3 to TRDJ1; 8 nucleotides align to TRDD3. The CDR3 runs 23 residues. Trimming removed 0 bases from V and 0 bases from J; junction bases left unmatched: 30. The germline CDR1 and CDR2 sequences are TVYSNPD and GDNSRS (reference sequence). The CDR3 spells CAFRGVRSGLQGGGLLHTDKLIF. The DNA of the CDR3 is TGTGCCTTTAGAGGGGTTAGGTCGGGCCTACAGGGTGGGGGATTACTGCACACCGATAAACTCATCTTT.

This clone occurred many times. V is TRDV1 and J is TRDJ3; 8 bases are a match to TRDD3. CDR1 is TSWWSYY, CDR2 QGS, per germline. J was trimmed by 1 base and V by 1 base; bases with no gene match: 15. The CDR3 covers 22 residues. CDR3 sequence (DNA): TGTGCTCTTGGGGAACAGAACCTTCTGGGGGACGATGATTCCTGGGACACCCGACAGATGTTTTTC. This encodes CALGEQNLLGDDDSWDTRQMFF.

There are a few counts of this clone. One base separates it from a far larger clone, so it is likely a read error. This sample also contains other DNA sequences that code for the same CDR3. The rearrangement joins TRDV3 to TRDJ1; no firm D call. There are 10 residues in the CDR3. Germline V gene data show CDR1 as TVYSNPD and CDR2 as GDNSRS (reference sequence). Trimming cost V 3 bases and J 7 bases, with 9 bases left between them. The CDR3 DNA sequence: TGTGCCTTCCGATTGAGTAAACTCATCTTT. Amino acids: CAFRLSKLIF.

This clone was seen a few times. TCRdb pairs this DNA with a much larger clone's protein that differs at residue 11, likely a read error; the protein shown was translated from the DNA. The rearrangement joins TRDV1 to TRDJ1, with TRDD3 matching over 8 bases. J lost 0 bases, V lost 3 bases, and 18 bases had no gene match. This CDR3 is 20 amino acids long. From germline, CDR1 is TSWWSYY and CDR2 QGS. This CDR3 reads CALGDRRAGGHELYTDKLIF. For the CDR3, the DNA is TGTGCTCTTGGGGACCGGAGAGCTGGGGGACACGAGTTGTACACCGATAAACTCATCTTT.

Notes on this clone: A read error likely explains why the TCRdb protein, taken from a much larger clone, differs from this DNA's translation at residue 13; the protein shown is translated from the DNA. The chain joins TRDV2 to TRDJ1, with 8 nucleotides matching TRDD3. This CDR3 comprises 22 residues. Per germline, CDR1 GEAIGNYY and CDR2 EKD. V gave up 0 bases and J gave up 0 bases; unmatched junction bases: 23. The CDR3 protein is CACDTPDSGPLGGTPDTDKLIF. The CDR3, as DNA: TGTGCCTGTGACACCCCCGATTCAGGCCCACTGGGGGGTACTCCGGACACCGATAAACTCATCTTT.

This clone was seen repeatedly, ten times or more. The translation of this DNA and the TCRdb protein of a much larger clone differ at residue 18, probably owing to a read error; the protein shown here is translated from the DNA. V gene TRDV1 combines with J gene TRDJ1; D perhaps matches TRDD3 (6 bases). This CDR3 is built from 19 residues. The V gene's germline CDR1 is TSWWSYY and CDR2 QGS. The CDR3 bases are TGTGCTCTTGGGTCATTCGCCCCCCTACTGGGACGACCTCGTTTTAAGCTCACCTTT. It yields the protein CALGSFAPLLGRPRFKLTF.

Comments on this clone: The protein in TCRdb stems from a much larger clone and differs at residue 15 from this DNA's translation, likely a read error; here the protein is translated from the DNA. The rearrangement uses TRDV1 and TRDJ1, with D unresolved. Germline V gives CDR1 TSWWSYY, CDR2 QGS. The CDR3 is 16 amino acids. CDR3 sequence: CALGELIPQKEGKLTF. CDR3 nucleotides: TGTGCTCTTGGGGAACTTATCCCCCAAAAGGAGGGTAAACTCACCTTT.